The subject of this entry is one T cell receptor beta chain. Its target is not known. The data derive from a study of monozygotic twins with inflammatory bowel disease. The germline V gene encodes CDR1 DFQATT and CDR2 SNEGSKA (reference sequence). The CDR3 contains 15 residues. Donors each contributed one blood sample measuring under 3 ml. Eight separate reactions per sample served to make cDNA. With the 5' RACE reads reprocessed, TCRdb shows one record per CDR3 protein and no DNA. The listing contains about 93,000 distinct CDR3 sequences. Broader study findings: Repertoires of patients may have been made more variable by differing immunosuppressive treatments. Among T cells, the various subtypes were not distinguishable.

This rearrangement joins TRBV20-1 to TRBJ1-1. The source of this sequence is a human donor with ulcerative colitis or Crohn's disease, or a healthy co-twin of an affected twin (not recorded which). What was sequenced was blood. CDR3 sequence reads: CSARDFGRSNTEAFF.